What follows describes a single TCR beta chain. The sample comes from a study of blood T cell repertoires in COVID-19. Study background: Italy, Spain and the United States were the sources of the convalescent and acute COVID-19 samples.

TCRdb's copy holds only in-frame clones and misses some; the assay was immunoSEQ multiplex PCR. The sample holds over 250,000 clones, less than 90% seen once. This TCR derives from a man aged 55-75 years who had recovered from COVID-19. Sequencing was performed on peripheral blood.

CDR3 amino acids: CAWSVQGLAGGSYEQYF. The CDR3 nucleotides read TGTGCCTGGAGTGTACAAGGGCTAGCGGGGGGTTCCTACGAGCAGTACTTC. V is TRBV30 and J is TRBJ2-7; TRBD2 matches 11 bases. V shed 0 bases, J shed 1 base, and the junction held 8 bases outside the gene matches. From germline, CDR1 is GTSNPN and CDR2 SVGIG (reference sequence). CDR3 length: 17 amino acids.